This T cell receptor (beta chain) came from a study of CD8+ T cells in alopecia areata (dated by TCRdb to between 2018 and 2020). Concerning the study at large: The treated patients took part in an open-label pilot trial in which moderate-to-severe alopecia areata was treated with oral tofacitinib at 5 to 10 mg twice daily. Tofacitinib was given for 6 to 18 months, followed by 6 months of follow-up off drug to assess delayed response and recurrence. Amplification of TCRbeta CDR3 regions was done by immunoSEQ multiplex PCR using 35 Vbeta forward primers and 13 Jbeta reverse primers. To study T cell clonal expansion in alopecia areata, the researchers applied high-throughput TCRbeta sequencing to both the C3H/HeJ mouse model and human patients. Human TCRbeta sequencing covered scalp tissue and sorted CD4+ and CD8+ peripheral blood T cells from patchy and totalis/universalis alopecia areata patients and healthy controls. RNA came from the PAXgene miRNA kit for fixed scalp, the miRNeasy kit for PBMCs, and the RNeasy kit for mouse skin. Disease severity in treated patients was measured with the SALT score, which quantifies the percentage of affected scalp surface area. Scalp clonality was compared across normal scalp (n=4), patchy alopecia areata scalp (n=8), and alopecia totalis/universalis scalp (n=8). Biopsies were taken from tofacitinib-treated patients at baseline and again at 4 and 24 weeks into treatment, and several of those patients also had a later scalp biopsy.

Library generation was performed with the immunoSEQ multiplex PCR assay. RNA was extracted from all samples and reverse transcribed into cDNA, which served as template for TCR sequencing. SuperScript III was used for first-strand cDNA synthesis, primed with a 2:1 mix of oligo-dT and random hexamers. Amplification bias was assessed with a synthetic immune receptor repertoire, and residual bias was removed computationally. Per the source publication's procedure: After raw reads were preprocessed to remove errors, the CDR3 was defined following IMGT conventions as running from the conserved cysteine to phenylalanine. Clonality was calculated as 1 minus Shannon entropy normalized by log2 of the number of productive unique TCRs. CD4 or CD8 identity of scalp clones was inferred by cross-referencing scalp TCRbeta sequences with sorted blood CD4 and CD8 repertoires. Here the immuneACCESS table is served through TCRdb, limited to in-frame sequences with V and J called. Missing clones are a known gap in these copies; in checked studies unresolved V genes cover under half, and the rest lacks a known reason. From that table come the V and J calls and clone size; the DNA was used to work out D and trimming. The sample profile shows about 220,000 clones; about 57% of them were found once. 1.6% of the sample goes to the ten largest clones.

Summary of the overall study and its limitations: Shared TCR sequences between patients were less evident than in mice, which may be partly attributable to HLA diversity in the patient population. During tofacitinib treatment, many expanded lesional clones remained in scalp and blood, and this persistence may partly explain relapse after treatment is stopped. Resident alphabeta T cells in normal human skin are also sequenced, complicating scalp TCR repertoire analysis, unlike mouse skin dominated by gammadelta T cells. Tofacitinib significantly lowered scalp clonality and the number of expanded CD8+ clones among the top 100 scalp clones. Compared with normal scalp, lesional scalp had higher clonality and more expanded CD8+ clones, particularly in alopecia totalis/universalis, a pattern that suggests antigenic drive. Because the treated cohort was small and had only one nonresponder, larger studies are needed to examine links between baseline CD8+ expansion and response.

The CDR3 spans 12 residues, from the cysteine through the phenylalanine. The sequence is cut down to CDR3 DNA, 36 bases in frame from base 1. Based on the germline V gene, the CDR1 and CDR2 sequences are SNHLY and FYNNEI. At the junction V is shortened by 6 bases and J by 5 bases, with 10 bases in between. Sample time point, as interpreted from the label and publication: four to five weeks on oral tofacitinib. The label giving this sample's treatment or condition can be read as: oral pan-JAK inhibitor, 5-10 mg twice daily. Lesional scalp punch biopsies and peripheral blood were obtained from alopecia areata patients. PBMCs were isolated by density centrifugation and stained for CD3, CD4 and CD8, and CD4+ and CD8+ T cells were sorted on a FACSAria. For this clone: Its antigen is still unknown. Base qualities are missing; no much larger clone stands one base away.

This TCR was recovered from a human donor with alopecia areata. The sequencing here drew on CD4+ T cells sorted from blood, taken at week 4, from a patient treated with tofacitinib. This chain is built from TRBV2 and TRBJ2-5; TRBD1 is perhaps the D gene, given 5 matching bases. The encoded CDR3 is CASSKGVETQYF. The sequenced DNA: TGTGCCAGCAGCAAAGGGGTGGAGACCCAGTACTTC.